The present T cell receptor beta chain was sequenced within a study of blood T cell repertoires in COVID-19. Study-level information: The samples span acute and convalescent COVID-19 from the United States, Italy and Spain.

Original data processing: Quantification of nucleated cells was approximated via reference gene primer amplification. The assay was immunoSEQ multiplex PCR, and TCRdb's table has in-frame clones only and misses some. The V and J calls and clone size were taken over from that table, and D and trimming were inferred from the DNA. The sample has over 120,000 clones, roughly 87% seen once. CDR1 is DFQATT and CDR2 is SNEGSKA in the germline V gene (reference sequence). V was cut by 6 bases and J by 10 bases, with 12 bases left in between. This CDR3 region has 11 residues. This chain uses TRBV20-1 with TRBJ2-2; no clear D gene. The sample taken for sequencing was peripheral blood. The sequence was collected from a woman in her fifties or sixties with acute or convalescent COVID-19. The CDR3 loop reads CSARRVEELFF. DNA for the CDR3: TGCAGTGCGAGACGCGTTGAGGAGCTGTTTTTT.